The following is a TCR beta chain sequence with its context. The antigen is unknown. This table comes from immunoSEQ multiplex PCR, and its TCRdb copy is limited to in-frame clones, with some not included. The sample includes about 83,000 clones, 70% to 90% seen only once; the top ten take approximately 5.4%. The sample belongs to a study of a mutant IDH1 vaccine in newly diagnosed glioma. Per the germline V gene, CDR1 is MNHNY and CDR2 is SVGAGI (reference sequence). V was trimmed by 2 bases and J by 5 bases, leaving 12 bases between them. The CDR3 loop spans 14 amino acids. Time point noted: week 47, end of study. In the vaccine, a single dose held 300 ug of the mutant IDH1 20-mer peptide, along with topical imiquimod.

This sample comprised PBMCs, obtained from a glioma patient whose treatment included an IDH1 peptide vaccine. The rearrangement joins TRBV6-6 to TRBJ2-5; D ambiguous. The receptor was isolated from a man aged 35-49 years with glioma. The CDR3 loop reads CASSYTRVGETQYF. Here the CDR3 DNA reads TGTGCCAGCAGTTACACCCGGGTGGGGGAGACCCAGTACTTC.